The 5 T cell receptor beta chains reported below all come from one sample, sequenced in a study of T cells in Graves' hyperthyroidism and ophthalmopathy. Authors of the study amplified TCR beta CDR3 regions from RNA transcripts. The TCR CDR3 was amplified in a first-round RT-PCR using the HTBI primer set. Each CDR3 protein gets one entry after TCRdb re-called the multiplex PCR reads with MiXCR. The data hold about 640,000 distinct CDR3 sequences, with roughly 20% observed a single time. The sample taken for sequencing was blood. All receptors come from a young man with Graves' ophthalmopathy.

A few counts support this clonotype. The V gene is TRBV4-1, the J gene TRBJ2-7, with 9 bases identical to TRBD2. The CDR3 length is 15 residues. V trimming: 3 bases; J trimming: 3 bases; junction bases outside the gene matches: 6. Germline lookup yields CDR1 MGHRA and CDR2 YSYEKL. The CDR3 region has the DNA TGCGCCAGCAGCCACCTTAGCGGGAGTAACTACGAGCAGTACTTC. Protein product: CASSHLSGSNYEQYF.

This clonotype was observed at least ten times. The chain links TRBV18 to TRBJ1-1; perhaps TRBD1 as D (5 bases). V lost 8 bases and J 1 base, leaving 11 bases between the germline ends. The CDR3 contains 13 residues. Germline V gene sequence: CDR1 KGHSH, CDR2 LQKENI. The CDR3 sequence: CASRGEGNTEAFF. CDR3 bases: TGTGCCAGCAGGGGCGAAGGGAACACTGAAGCTTTCTTT. The full variable domain, in which reference TRBV18 and TRBJ1-1 provide the parts outside the CDR3, is NAGVMQNPRHLVRRRGQEARLRCSPMKGHSHVYWYRQLPEEGLKFMVYLQKENIIDESGMPKERFSAEFPKEGPSILRIQQVVRGDSAAYFCASRGEGNTEAFFGQGTRLTVV.

This clonotype showed up many times. V gene TRBV11-2 combines with J gene TRBJ1-2, with 12 positions matching TRBD1. The ends lost 6 bases at V and 6 bases at J; junction bases unmatched: 11. This CDR3 contains 16 residues. The germline V gene encodes CDR1 SGHAT and CDR2 FQNNGV. Here the CDR3 reads CASRPLTGTGGHGYTF. The CDR3 DNA sequence: TGTGCCAGCAGACCGTTAACCGGGACAGGGGGCCATGGCTACACCTTC.

This chain joins TRBV6-2 or TRBV6-3 and TRBJ2-1; D possibly uses TRBD1 or TRBD2 (5 bases each). Germline lookup yields CDR1 MNHEY and CDR2 SVGEGT. The CDR3 runs 14 residues. Trimming removed 10 bases at V and 2 bases at J, with 15 bases between. CDR3 DNA sequence: TGTGCCACCCTCCGGGACGGAACCTACAATGAGCAGTTCTTC. This sequence encodes CATLRDGTYNEQFF.

V and J are TRBV5-6 and TRBJ2-7; D unresolved. Germline assignment: CDR1 SGHDT and CDR2 YYEEEE. CDR3 length equals 16 residues. The V end was cut by 3 bases, the J end by 4 bases, with 20 bases between. This CDR3 is CASSSRIGKFRYEQYF. CDR3 nucleotides: TGTGCCAGCAGCTCTCGGATAGGGAAATTCCGGTACGAGCAGTACTTC. The whole variable domain, filled in from reference TRBV5-6 and TRBJ2-7, reads DAGVTQSPTHLIKTRGQQVTLRCSPKSGHDTVSWYQQALGQGPQFIFQYYEEEERQRGNFPDRFSGHQFPNYSSELNVNALLLGDSALYLCASSSRIGKFRYEQYFGPGTRLTVT.